Below, one T cell receptor (beta chain) is given with its context. Its antigen is as yet unknown. Germline CDR1 LGHNA, CDR2 YSLEER. Trimming took 2 bases from V and 6 from J, leaving 10 bases between them. This CDR3 contains 13 residues. Relapses following autologous stem cell transplantation were seen in all patients, with brentuximab vedotin exposure varying. The sample is drawn from a study of PD-1 blockade in classical Hodgkin lymphoma. Background on the study: Intravenous delivery of nivolumab at 3 mg/kg to patients occurred every 2 weeks.

Produced via immunoSEQ multiplex PCR; TCRdb's table is partial and in-frame only. The data hold about 40,000 clones, with 60% to 85% observed a single time. Regarding the study as a whole: Newly diagnosed patients reportedly had lower baseline TCR diversity than healthy donors. Why repertoires differed is undefined; disease activity or prior therapy possibly contributed. Exclusion was applied to patients who started nivolumab under 1 year after ASCT.

This TCR was sampled from a human donor with classical Hodgkin lymphoma. The sequences come from peripheral blood mononuclear cells (PBMCs), collected at baseline. The chain links TRBV4-3 to TRBJ1-1, with D unclear. The CDR3 loop is CASSQKGSAEAFF. The CDR3 DNA reads as TGCGCCAGCAGCCAAAAAGGTAGCGCTGAAGCTTTCTTT.